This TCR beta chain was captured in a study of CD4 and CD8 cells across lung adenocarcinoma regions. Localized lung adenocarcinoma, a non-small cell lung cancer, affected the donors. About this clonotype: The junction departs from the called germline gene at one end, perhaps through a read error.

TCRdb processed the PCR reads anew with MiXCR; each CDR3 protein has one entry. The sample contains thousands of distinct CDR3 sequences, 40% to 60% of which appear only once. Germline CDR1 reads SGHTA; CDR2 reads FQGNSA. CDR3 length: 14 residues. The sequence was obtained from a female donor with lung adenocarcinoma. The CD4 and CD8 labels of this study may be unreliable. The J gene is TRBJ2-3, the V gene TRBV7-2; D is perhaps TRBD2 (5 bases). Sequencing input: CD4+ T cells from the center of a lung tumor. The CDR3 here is CASSGGPSTDTQYF. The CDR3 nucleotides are TGTGCGAGCAGCGGCGGCCCCAGCACAGATACGCAGTACTTT.